This TCR beta chain was observed in a study of blood T cell repertoires in COVID-19 (dated by TCRdb to 2019 to 2021). Regarding the study in general: Samples from collaborators originated in the United States, Italy and Spain and spanned both the acute and convalescent phases of COVID-19. The material from the prospective study consisted of cDNA or gDNA derived from T cells, B-cell-depleted T cells, or PBMCs. The dataset comprised deeply sampled blood TCRbeta repertoires from subjects exposed to, actively infected with, or recovered from COVID-19. The repertoires were released in a freely available public database intended as a resource for research on the immune response to SARS-CoV-2. The samples were drawn from two sources: the first 160 participants of the ongoing ImmuneRACE study, and some 1,300 subjects contributed by 6 global collaborators. The sample metadata nearly always contained a de-identified subject ID, COVID-19 status, age in years and sex. HLA class I and class II types, where available, came from metadata supplied by the sample provider rather than from assay-based typing.

TCRbeta CDR3 regions were amplified from genomic DNA using the immunoSEQ Assay, a bias-controlled multiplex PCR. The study's own analysis went as follows. Nucleated cell counts per sample were estimated from amplification of reference gene primers within the assay. To quantify the absolute abundance of each unique TCRbeta CDR3 rearrangement, sequence reads were collapsed and filtered. For each sample, productive Simpson clonality was calculated by taking the square root of Simpson's diversity index across productive rearrangements. TCRdb holds this immuneACCESS table with in-frame rearrangements only. Some clones are missing; in checked studies, unresolved V genes explain under half, and the rest has no known cause. The V and J calls and clone size were taken over from that table, and D and trimming were inferred from the DNA. Present in this sample are around 170,000 clones, about 88% of which were seen just once. The ten largest clones add up to 7% to 7.5% of the sample.

There are 17 amino acids in the CDR3, from cysteine to phenylalanine inclusive. Only the CDR3 DNA is retained, 51 bases long and in frame from the first base. After removal of 5 bases from V and 1 base from J, the junction retains 8 bases not matched to a gene. Looking up the germline V gene yields CDR1 SGHTA and CDR2 FQGTGA. Comments on this clone: Which antigen it targets is not known. There are no base qualities to consult, and no much larger clone falls within one base.

Participants in the prospective study were enrolled through a virtual design, were aged roughly 18 to 90 years, and lived in roughly 24 United States geographic areas. In the prospective study, cohorts were assigned on the basis of participant-reported clinical history obtained from a screening survey and a study questionnaire. ImmuneRACE Cohort 3 recovered participants were defined by two consecutive negative NP/OP PCR tests, healthcare professional clearance, or symptom resolution. In the prospective study, whole blood, serum and a nasopharyngeal or oropharyngeal swab were collected from each participant by mobile phlebotomists. Over an approximately two-month period, participants in the prospective study had the option of providing additional blood draws and questionnaires. Before DNA extraction, prospective study blood samples were shipped either frozen or at room temperature. The study at large found these results: The quantity of clinical and demographic metadata differed by source and by participant and was supplied without curation.

The sample comprised PBMCs or T cells enriched from blood (not recorded which). This receptor was obtained from a woman aged 50 to 60 who had recovered from COVID-19. Rearrangement joined TRBV7-3 to TRBJ2-1; TRBD2 matches 10 bases in the middle. The CDR3 protein sequence reads: CASSPHLAGGSYNEQFF. The nucleotides read TGTGCCAGCAGCCCACACTTAGCGGGAGGTTCCTACAATGAGCAGTTCTTC.